This TCR beta chain came from a study of PD-1 blockade in classical Hodgkin lymphoma. Whole-study results and caveats: As was reported, newly diagnosed patients showed lower baseline TCR diversity than healthy donors did. Why repertoires differed is undefined; disease activity or prior therapy possibly contributed.

This CDR3 has 18 residues. From germline, CDR1 is WNHNN and CDR2 SYGVQD (reference sequence). The ends lost 6 bases at V and 2 bases at J; junction bases unmatched: 10. Profiled with immunoSEQ multiplex PCR; TCRdb holds only in-frame clones, not every one. Found here are tens of thousands of clones, roughly 90% of them singletons; the top ten hold around 5%. Details on this clone: Its target is unknown.

The time point here: newly diagnosed, previously untreated cHL patient sample. What served as comparison were PBMCs in newly diagnosed, untreated classical Hodgkin lymphoma. This sequence was found in a human donor with classical Hodgkin lymphoma. The V gene is TRBV10-1, the J gene TRBJ2-3; TRBD2 agrees at 14 bases. The source material was peripheral blood mononuclear cells (PBMCs). In DNA form, the CDR3 reads TGCGCCAGCAGAACCGGGACTAGCGGGAGACACCCCACAGATACGCAGTATTTT. Encoded protein: CASRTGTSGRHPTDTQYF.